Following are 18 T cell receptor beta chains from one sample sequenced in a study of cytomegalovirus exposure and HLA in healthy donors. The PCR employed 60 Vbeta primers together with 13 Jbeta primers. The assay was immunoSEQ multiplex PCR, and TCRdb's table has in-frame clones only and misses some. Of 110,000 to 150,000 clones in the sample, around 80% were seen once. The sample taken for sequencing was PBMCs. The receptors originated from a woman aged 40 to 49 in good health and CMV-seropositive.

This clone appeared a few times. This chain connects TRBV19 to TRBJ1-2; D unresolved. V lost 3 bases and J lost 3, with 8 bases in between. Germline V gene lookup returns CDR1 LNHDA and CDR2 SQIVND (reference sequence). There are 13 residues in the CDR3. CDR3 amino acids: CASSIQQDYGYTF. The CDR3 DNA is TGTGCCAGTAGTATCCAGCAGGACTATGGCTACACCTTC.

The gene calls are TRBV5-1 and TRBJ2-7, with unresolved D. Deletions cut 2 bases from V and 0 bases from J, with 3 bases between. The CDR3 contains 12 residues. Germline V gene sequence: CDR1 SGHRS, CDR2 YFSETQ. This chain's CDR3 is CASSFSSYEQYF. DNA for the CDR3: TGCGCCAGCAGCTTCAGCTCCTACGAGCAGTACTTC.

This chain uses TRBV7-6 with TRBJ2-7, with 11 positions matching TRBD2. The CDR3 has 16 residues. Germline values: CDR1 SGHVS, CDR2 FNYEAQ. Trimming took 4 bases from V and 7 from J; bases not matched to a gene: 12. The CDR3 loop is CASSYPLLAGVGEQYF. The CDR3 DNA is TGTGCCAGCAGCTATCCTTTACTAGCGGGAGTAGGAGAGCAGTACTTC.

The chain couples TRBV7-9 to TRBJ2-5, with 9 positions matching TRBD1. V trimming: 5 bases; J trimming: 4 bases; junction bases outside the gene matches: 8. This CDR3 is built from 15 residues. Germline CDR1 SEHNR, CDR2 FQNEAQ (reference sequence). The CDR3 DNA reads as TGTGCCAGCAGCGCCCGCCCGACAGGGGGAGAGACCCAGTACTTC. This translates into CASSARPTGGETQYF.

In this sample, this clone turned up a few times. The chain joins TRBV27 to TRBJ1-1, with a possible D match to TRBD1 (6 bases). V dropped 6 bases and J dropped 5 bases, with 7 bases sitting between them. The CDR3 is 11 residues long. Germline V gene sequence: CDR1 MNHEY, CDR2 SMNVEV (reference sequence). This chain's CDR3 is CASSRGTEAFF. Written as DNA, the CDR3 is TGTGCCAGCAGCAGGGGAACTGAAGCTTTCTTT.

The V call is TRBV11-2, the J call TRBJ2-7; D gene uncertain. Germline-derived CDR1 and CDR2 are SGHAT and FQNNGV. Trimming shortened V by 5 bases and J by 1 base, and 9 bases separated the two germline ends. The CDR3 totals 13 residues. Here the CDR3 DNA reads TGTGCCAGCAGCCCCGGTCCTTCCTACGAGCAGTACTTC. It encodes CASSPGPSYEQYF.

As to this clone: An end of the junction differs from the germline gene, which may be a read error. The gene calls are TRBV28 and TRBJ2-5; D is perhaps TRBD2 (5 bases). The CDR3 length is 15 residues. Germline-derived CDR1 and CDR2 are MDHEN and SYDVKM. CDR3 region: CASRSTWGAQEAQYF. CDR3 sequence (DNA): TGTGCCAGCAGATCCACGTGGGGAGCCCAAGAGGCCCAGTACTTC.

The chain is built from TRBV4-2 and TRBJ2-3; TRBD2 agrees at 7 bases. The V and J ends lost 0 bases and 3 bases, in that order; junction bases with no gene match: 9. Germline CDR1 reads LGHNA; CDR2 reads YNFKEQ. This CDR3 comprises 17 residues. The CDR3 DNA sequence: TGTGCCAGCAGCCAAGATAGGACTAGTGAGTCTACAGATACGCAGTATTTT. It encodes CASSQDRTSESTDTQYF.

The J gene is TRBJ1-4, the V gene TRBV5-8; D ambiguous. Germline V gene sequence: CDR1 SGHTS, CDR2 YDEGEE. The V end lost 1 base, the J end lost 7 bases, and 14 bases lay between the germline ends. There are 15 residues in the CDR3. The DNA for the CDR3 is TGTGCCAGCAGCTTGTCGCGGCGGCGGGCTGAAAAACTGTTTTTT. Translating gives CASSLSRRRAEKLFF.

The chain is built from TRBV4-2 and TRBJ2-7, with 8 bases aligning to TRBD1. V shed 2 bases, J shed 3 bases, and the junction held 9 bases outside the gene matches. CDR3 length equals 16 residues. The germline V gene has CDR1 LGHNA and CDR2 YNFKEQ. CDR3 DNA sequence: TGTGCCAGCAGCCAAACCTCAGGGGGCAAAGGCTACGAGCAGTACTTC. This codes for CASSQTSGGKGYEQYF.

This clone has a single count. J is TRBJ2-4 and V is TRBV15, with 8 bases that match TRBD2. V lost 0 bases and J lost 0; bases outside the gene matches: 10. Germline V CDR1 and CDR2: LNHNV, YYDKDF (reference sequence). The CDR3 covers 19 residues. In nucleotides, the CDR3 is TGTGCCACCAGCAGAGACCTCAGCGGGGGAGAACTAGCCAAAAACATTCAGTACTTC. It specifies CATSRDLSGGELAKNIQYF.

This clone was detected only once. The chain has TRBV27 and TRBJ2-3; possibly TRBD1 for D (7 bases). Germline-derived CDR1 and CDR2 are MNHEY and SMNVEV (reference sequence). The CDR3 has 16 amino acids. Between the trimmed V and J ends, which lost 6 bases and 1 base, there was a span of 17 bases. CDR3 nucleotide sequence: TGTGCCAGCAGCTCCGGCTCAGGGGGGCGCACAGATACGCAGTATTTT. Protein: CASSSGSGGRTDTQYF.

The V call is TRBV28, the J call TRBJ1-4; D perhaps matches TRBD1 (6 bases). V shed 7 bases and J shed 0 bases, with 18 bases lying between them. This CDR3 region has 17 residues. Germline CDR1 MDHEN, CDR2 SYDVKM. CDR3 amino acids: CASIPSGSGATNEKLFF. For the CDR3, the DNA is TGTGCCAGCATTCCCAGCGGTTCAGGGGCAACTAATGAAAAACTGTTTTTT.

This chain uses TRBV28 with TRBJ2-1; possible D gene TRBD2, 6 bases. Germline loops: CDR1 MDHEN, CDR2 SYDVKM. This CDR3 contains 14 residues. The V end was cut by 4 bases, the J end by 2 bases, with 9 bases between. The CDR3 sequence: CASSSWTTYNEQFF. Written as DNA, the CDR3 is TGTGCCAGCAGTTCCTGGACTACCTACAATGAGCAGTTCTTC.

The chain carries TRBV29-1 and TRBJ1-5; TRBD1 aligns across 7 bases. CDR1 is SQVTM and CDR2 is ANQGSEA in the germline V gene. J lost 1 base, V lost 5 bases, and 5 bases had no gene match. The CDR3 loop spans 14 amino acids. The CDR3 loop reads CSVQSGQSNQPQHF. Here the CDR3 DNA reads TGCAGCGTTCAATCGGGACAGAGCAATCAGCCCCAGCATTTT.

The chain is built from TRBV19 and TRBJ2-7; 10 bases map to TRBD1. V lost 6 bases to trimming and J lost 4 bases; unmatched junction nucleotides: 0. This CDR3 spans 12 amino acids. Germline CDR1 and CDR2: LNHDA and SQIVND (reference sequence). CDR3 nucleotide sequence: TGTGCCAGTAGGGGACAGGGGTACGAGCAGTACTTC. It encodes CASRGQGYEQYF. The full variable domain, rest sourced from reference TRBV19 and TRBJ2-7, is DGGITQSPKYLFRKEGQNVTLSCEQNLNHDAMYWYRQDPGQGLRLIYYSQIVNDFQKGDIAEGYSVSREKKESFPLTVTSAQKNPTAFYLCASRGQGYEQYFGPGTRLTVT.

The V call is TRBV6-6, the J call TRBJ2-1; 7 bases match TRBD2. Trimming took 8 bases from V and 7 from J; bases not matched to a gene: 14. CDR1 and CDR2 (germline): MNHNY, SVGAGI (reference sequence). CDR3 length equals 15 residues. The CDR3 DNA sequence: TGTGCCAGCTCCGGATCGGCTAGCGGTTTGAATGAGCAGTTCTTC. Residues: CASSGSASGLNEQFF.

The chain carries TRBV28 and TRBJ1-1; no clear D. This CDR3 has 15 amino acids. Trimming removed 3 bases at V and 1 base at J, with 12 bases between. Per germline, CDR1 MDHEN and CDR2 SYDVKM. The CDR3 region has the DNA TGTGCCAGCAGTTTTCTTGGCGCAGGGAACACTGAAGCTTTCTTT. Its translation: CASSFLGAGNTEAFF.